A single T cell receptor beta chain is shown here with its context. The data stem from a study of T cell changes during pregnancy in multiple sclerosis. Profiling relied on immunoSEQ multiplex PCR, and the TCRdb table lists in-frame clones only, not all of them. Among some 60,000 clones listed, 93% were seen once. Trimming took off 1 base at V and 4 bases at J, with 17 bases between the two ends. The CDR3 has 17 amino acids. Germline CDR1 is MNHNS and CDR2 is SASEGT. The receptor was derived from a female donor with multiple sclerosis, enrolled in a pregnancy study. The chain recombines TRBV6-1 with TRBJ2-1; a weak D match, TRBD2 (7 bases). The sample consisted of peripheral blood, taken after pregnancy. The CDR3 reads CASSEGGGGSFYNEQFF. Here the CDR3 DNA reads TGTGCCAGCAGTGAAGGTGGGGGCGGGAGCTTTTACAATGAGCAGTTCTTC.